The clone carrying this T cell receptor (beta chain) was recorded only once. Original analysis: Amplifying reference gene primers gave estimates of nucleated cell counts. Clones were sequenced by immunoSEQ multiplex PCR, and TCRdb holds only the in-frame ones, with some missing. The V and J calls and clone size are taken from that table; D and trimming were inferred from the DNA. The sample yields about 210,000 clones, about 84% seen once. Patients from Seattle were sampled longitudinally, starting during active infection. CDR1 is SEHNR, CDR2 FQNEAQ, per germline (reference sequence). Unmatched junction bases numbered 6, after V lost 5 bases and J lost 2 bases. CDR3 length: 16 residues. The source of the sample is a study of blood T cell repertoires in COVID-19. In the study overall: From the United States, Italy and Spain came samples of acute and convalescent COVID-19. PBMCs, B-cell-depleted T cells, or T cells provided the cDNA or gDNA that made up the material.

The gene calls are TRBV7-9 and TRBJ2-5; 12 bases align to TRBD2. Sequenced sample: peripheral blood. The sequence derives from a woman of 80 years or more with COVID-19, enrolled during active disease. The CDR3 DNA sequence: TGTGCCAGCAGCCTCCCTAGCGGGGGGGGTCAAGAGACCCAGTACTTC. This gives the protein CASSLPSGGGQETQYF.